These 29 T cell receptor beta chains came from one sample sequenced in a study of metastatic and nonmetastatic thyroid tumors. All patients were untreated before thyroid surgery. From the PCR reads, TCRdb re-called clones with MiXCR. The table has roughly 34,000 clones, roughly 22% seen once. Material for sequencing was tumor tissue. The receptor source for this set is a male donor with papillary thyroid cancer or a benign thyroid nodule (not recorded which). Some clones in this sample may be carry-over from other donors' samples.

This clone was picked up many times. The CDR3 DNA sequence: TGTGCCAGCAGTTCTAGCGGAGCTAGCACAGATACGCAGTATTTT. It translates to CASSSSGASTDTQYF. The chain is built from TRBV6-4 and TRBJ2-3; 7 bases are a match to TRBD2. Looked up from germline, CDR1 is MRHNA and CDR2 is SNTAGT. The V gene end was trimmed by 5 bases and the J gene end by 0 bases; junction bases not matched to a gene: 5. This CDR3 comprises 15 residues.

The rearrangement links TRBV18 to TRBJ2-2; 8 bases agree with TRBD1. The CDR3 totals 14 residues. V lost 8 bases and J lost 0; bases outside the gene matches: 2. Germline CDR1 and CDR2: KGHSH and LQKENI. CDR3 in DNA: TGTGCCAGCGAACAGGGGGCGAACACCGGGGAGCTGTTTTTT. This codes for CASEQGANTGELFF.

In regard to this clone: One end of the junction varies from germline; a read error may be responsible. The CDR3 protein is CASSLVGRSSEAFF. Here the CDR3 DNA reads TGCGCCAGCAGCTTGGTGGGTCGAAGTTCTGAAGCTTTCTTT. This sequence joins TRBV5-5 and TRBJ1-1; D remains ambiguous. The CDR3 sequence is 14 residues long. Per germline, CDR1 SGHKS and CDR2 YYEKEE (reference sequence).

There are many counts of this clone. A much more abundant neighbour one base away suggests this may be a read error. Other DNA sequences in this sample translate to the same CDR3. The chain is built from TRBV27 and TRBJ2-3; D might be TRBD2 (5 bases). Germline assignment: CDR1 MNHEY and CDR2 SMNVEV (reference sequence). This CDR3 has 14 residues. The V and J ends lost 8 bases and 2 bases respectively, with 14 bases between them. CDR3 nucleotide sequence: TGTGCCAGCTCGGGATTAGCGTACACAGATACGCAGTATTTT. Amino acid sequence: CASSGLAYTDTQYF.

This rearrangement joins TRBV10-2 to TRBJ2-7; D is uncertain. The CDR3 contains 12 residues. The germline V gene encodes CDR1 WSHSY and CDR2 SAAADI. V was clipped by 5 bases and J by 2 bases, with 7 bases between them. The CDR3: CASSSTPYEQYF. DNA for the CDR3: TGCGCCAGCAGTTCTACACCCTACGAGCAGTACTTC.

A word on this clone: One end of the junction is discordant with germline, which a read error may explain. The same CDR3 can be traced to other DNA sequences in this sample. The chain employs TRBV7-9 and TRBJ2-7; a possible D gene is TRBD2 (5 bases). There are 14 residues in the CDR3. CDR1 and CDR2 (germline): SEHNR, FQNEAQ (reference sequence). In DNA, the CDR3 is TGTGCCAGCAGCTTAAGCGGTAGGGCCGACGAGCAGTATTTC. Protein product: CASSLSGRADEQYF.

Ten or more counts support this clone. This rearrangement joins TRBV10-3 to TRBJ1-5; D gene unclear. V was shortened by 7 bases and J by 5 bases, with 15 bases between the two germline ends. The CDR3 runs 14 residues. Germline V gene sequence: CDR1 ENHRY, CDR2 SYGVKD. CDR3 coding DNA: TGTGCCATCAATAATGAGGGTTTTTATCAGCCCCAGCATTTT. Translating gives CAINNEGFYQPQHF.

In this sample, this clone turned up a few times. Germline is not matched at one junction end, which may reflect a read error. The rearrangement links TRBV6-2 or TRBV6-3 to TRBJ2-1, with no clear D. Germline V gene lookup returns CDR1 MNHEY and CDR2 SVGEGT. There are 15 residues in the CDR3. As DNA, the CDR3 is TGTGCCTGCAGTTCCCCCCAGAGTGGGTACAATGAGCAGTTCTTC. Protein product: CACSSPQSGYNEQFF.

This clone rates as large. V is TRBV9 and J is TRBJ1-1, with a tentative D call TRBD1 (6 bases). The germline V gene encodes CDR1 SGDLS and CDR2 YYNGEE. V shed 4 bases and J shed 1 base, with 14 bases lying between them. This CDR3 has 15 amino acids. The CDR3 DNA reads TGTGCCAGCAGCTTTCAAGGGGGACAGAACACTGAAGCTTTCTTT. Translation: CASSFQGGQNTEAFF.

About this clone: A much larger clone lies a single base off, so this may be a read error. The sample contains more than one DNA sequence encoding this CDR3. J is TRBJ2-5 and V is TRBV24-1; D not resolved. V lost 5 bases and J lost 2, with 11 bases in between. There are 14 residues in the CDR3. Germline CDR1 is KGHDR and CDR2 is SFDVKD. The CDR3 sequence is CATSVPDVQETQYF. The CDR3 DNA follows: TGTGCCACCAGTGTCCCTGATGTTCAAGAGACCCAGTACTTC.

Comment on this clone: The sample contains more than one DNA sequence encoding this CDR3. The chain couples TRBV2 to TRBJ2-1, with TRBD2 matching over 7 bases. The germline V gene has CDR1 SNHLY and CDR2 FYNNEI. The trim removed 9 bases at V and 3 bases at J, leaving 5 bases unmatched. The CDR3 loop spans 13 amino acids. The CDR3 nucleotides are TGTGCCAGGCGGGAGAGGGGCTACAATGAGCAGTTCTTC. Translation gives CARRERGYNEQFF. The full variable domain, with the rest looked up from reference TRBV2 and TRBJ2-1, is EPEVTQTPSHQVTQMGQEVILRCVPISNHLYFYWYRQILGQKVEFLVSFYNNEISEKSEIFDDQFSVERPDGSNFTLKIRSTKLEDSAMYFCARRERGYNEQFFGPGTRLTVL.

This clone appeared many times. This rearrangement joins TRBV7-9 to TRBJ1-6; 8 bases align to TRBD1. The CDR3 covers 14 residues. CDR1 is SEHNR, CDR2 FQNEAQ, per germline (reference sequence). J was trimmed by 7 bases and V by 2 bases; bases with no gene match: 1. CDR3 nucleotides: TGTGCCAGCAGCTTACGACAGGGGAATTCACCCCTCCACTTT. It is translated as CASSLRQGNSPLHF.

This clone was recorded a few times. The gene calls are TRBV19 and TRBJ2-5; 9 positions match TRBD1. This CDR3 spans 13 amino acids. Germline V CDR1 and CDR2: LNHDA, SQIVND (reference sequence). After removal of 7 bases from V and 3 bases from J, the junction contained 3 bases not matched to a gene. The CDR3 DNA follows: TGTGCCAGTACGGACAGGGGAAAAGAGACCCAGTACTTC. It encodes CASTDRGKETQYF.

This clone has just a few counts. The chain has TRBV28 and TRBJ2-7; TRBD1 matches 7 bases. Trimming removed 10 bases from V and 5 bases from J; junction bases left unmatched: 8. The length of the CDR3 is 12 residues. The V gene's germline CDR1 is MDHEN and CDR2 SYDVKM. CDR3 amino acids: CANNPTGHEQYF. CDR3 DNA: TGTGCCAACAACCCGACAGGGCACGAGCAGTACTTC. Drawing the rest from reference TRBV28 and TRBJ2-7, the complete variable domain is DVKVTQSSRYLVKRTGEKVFLECVQDMDHENMFWYRQDPGLGLRLIYFSYDVKMKEKGDIPEGYSVSREKKERFSLILESASTNQTSMYLCANNPTGHEQYFGPGTRLTVT.

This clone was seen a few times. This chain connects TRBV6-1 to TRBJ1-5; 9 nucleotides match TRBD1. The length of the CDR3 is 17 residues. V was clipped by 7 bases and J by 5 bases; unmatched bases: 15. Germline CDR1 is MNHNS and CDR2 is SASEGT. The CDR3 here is CASIYYDGTGNDQPQHF. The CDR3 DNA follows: TGTGCCAGCATTTATTACGACGGGACAGGGAATGATCAGCCCCAGCATTTT.

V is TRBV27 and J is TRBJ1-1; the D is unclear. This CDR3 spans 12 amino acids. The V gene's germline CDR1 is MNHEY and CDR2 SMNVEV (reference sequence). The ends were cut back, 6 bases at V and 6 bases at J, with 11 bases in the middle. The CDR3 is CASRYIGSEAFF. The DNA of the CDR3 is TGTGCCAGCAGATATATAGGTTCTGAAGCTTTCTTT.

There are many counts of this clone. CDR3 sequence: CASSQDVRSYEQYF. The CDR3 nucleotides read TGCGCCAGCAGCCAAGATGTAAGGTCCTACGAGCAGTACTTC. The chain links TRBV4-1 to TRBJ2-7; D unresolved. CDR3 length: 14 amino acids. The ends were cut back, 0 bases at V and 1 base at J, with 7 bases in the middle. Germline CDR1 reads MGHRA; CDR2 reads YSYEKL.

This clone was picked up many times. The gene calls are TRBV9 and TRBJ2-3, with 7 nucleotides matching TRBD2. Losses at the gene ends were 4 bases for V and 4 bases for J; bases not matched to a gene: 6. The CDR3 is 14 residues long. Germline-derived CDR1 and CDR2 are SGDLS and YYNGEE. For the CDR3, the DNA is TGTGCCAGCAGCCCGGGACTAAGGGCAGATACGCAGTATTTT. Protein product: CASSPGLRADTQYF.

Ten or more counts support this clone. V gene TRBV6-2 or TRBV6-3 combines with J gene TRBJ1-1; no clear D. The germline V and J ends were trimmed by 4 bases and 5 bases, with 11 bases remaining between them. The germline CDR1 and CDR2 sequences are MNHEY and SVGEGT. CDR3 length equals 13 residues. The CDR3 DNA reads TGTGCCAGCAGTTTTGAGGCCGGGACTGAAGCTTTCTTT. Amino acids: CASSFEAGTEAFF.

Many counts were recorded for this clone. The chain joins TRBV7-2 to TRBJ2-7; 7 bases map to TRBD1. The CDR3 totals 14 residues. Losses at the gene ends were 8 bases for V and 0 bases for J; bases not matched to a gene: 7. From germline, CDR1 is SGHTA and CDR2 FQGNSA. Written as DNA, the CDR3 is TGTGCCAGCTTCGACAGGGCCAGCTCCTACGAGCAGTACTTC. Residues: CASFDRASSYEQYF.

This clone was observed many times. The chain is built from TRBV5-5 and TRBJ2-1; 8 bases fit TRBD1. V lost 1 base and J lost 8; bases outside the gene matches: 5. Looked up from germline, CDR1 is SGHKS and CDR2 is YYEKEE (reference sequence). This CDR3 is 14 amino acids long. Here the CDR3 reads CASSLYPGGYEQFF. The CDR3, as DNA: TGTGCCAGCAGCTTGTATCCAGGGGGCTATGAGCAGTTCTTC.

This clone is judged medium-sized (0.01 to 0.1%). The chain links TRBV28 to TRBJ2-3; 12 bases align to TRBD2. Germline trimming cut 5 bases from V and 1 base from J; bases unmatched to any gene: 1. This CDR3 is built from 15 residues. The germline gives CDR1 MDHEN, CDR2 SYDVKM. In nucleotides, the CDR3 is TGTGCCAGCAGTGGGACTAGCGGGCGCACAGATACGCAGTATTTT. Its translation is CASSGTSGRTDTQYF. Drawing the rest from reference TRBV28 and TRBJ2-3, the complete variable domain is DVKVTQSSRYLVKRTGEKVFLECVQDMDHENMFWYRQDPGLGLRLIYFSYDVKMKEKGDIPEGYSVSREKKERFSLILESASTNQTSMYLCASSGTSGRTDTQYFGPGTRLTVL.

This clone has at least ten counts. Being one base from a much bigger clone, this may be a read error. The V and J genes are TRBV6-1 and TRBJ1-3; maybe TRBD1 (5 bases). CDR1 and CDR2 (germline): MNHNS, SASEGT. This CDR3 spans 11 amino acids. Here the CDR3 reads CASSRGSTIYF. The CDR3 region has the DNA TGTGCCAGCAGTAGGGGAAGCACCATATATTTT.

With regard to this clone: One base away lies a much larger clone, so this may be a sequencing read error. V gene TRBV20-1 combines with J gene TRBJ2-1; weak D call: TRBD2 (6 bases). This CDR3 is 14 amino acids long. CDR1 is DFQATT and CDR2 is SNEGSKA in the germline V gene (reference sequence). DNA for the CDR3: TGCAGCGCTAATAGCTGGAGGGGCAGGAATGAGCAGTTCTTC. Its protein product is CSANSWRGRNEQFF.

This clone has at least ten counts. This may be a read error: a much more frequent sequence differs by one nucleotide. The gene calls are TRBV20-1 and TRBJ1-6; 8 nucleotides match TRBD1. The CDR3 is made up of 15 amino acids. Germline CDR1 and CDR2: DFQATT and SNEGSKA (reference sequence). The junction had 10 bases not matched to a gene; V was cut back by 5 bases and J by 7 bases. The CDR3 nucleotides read TGCAGTGCTCCTCCACCGAACAGGGGGAATTCACCCCTCCACTTT. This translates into CSAPPPNRGNSPLHF.

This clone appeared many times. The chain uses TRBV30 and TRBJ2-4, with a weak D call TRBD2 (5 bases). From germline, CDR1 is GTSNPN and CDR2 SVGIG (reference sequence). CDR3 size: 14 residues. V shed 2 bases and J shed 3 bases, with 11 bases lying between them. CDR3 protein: CAWSSGESKNIQYF. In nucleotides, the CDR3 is TGTGCCTGGAGTTCCGGGGAAAGCAAAAACATTCAGTACTTC.

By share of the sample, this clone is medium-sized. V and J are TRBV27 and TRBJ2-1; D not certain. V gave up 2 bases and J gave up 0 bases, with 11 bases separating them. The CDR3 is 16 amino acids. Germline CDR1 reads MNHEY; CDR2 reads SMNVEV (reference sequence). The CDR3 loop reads CASSLGPVPSYNEQFF. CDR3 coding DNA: TGTGCCAGCAGTTTAGGCCCGGTTCCCTCCTACAATGAGCAGTTCTTC.

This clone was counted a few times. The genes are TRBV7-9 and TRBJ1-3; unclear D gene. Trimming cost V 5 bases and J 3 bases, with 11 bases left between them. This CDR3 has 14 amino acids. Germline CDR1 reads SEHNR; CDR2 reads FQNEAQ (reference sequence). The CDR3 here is CASSPSMSGNTIYF. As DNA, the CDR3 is TGTGCCAGCAGCCCCTCGATGAGTGGAAACACCATATATTTT.

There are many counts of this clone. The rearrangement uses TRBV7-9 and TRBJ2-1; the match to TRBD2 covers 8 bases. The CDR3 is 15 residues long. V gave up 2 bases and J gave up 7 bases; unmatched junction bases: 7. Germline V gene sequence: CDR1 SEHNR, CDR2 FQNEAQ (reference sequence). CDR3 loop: CASSLTGGVRNEQFF. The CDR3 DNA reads TGTGCCAGCAGCTTAACGGGAGGGGTTAGGAATGAGCAGTTCTTC. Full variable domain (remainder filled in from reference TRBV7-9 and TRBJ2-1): DTGVSQNPRHKITKRGQNVTFRCDPISEHNRLYWYRQTLGQGPEFLTYFQNEAQLEKSRLLSDRFSAERPKGSFSTLEIQRTEQGDSAMYLCASSLTGGVRNEQFFGPGTRLTVL.